The T cell receptor (beta chain) under discussion was sequenced for a study of blood T cells in healthy people across ages (dated by TCRdb to about 2015). With regard to the full study: In model experiments, roughly one uniquely barcoded TCR beta cDNA molecule per two T cells was captured by template switching. The donors were split into four age groups: young (average approximately 16 years), middle-aged (over 35), aged (over 55) and long-lived (under 85). The study analyzed two additional independent replicas of 1 million unique cDNA reads from the same blood draw for two donors, one aged 18 to 29 and one aged 80 or older. Using deep sequencing normalized with unique cDNA molecular identifiers, the study measured how TCR beta repertoire diversity changes with age. General findings and caveats noted by the study authors: Because donor CMV infection status was unknown, age-related changes in expanded clonotypes were potentially confounded. As age increased, observed TCR beta diversity per million T cells dropped in a roughly linear way, and a significant reduction was already evident by age 40. Since profiling was done on bulk unsorted PBMCs, naive and antigen-experienced compartments could not be conclusively compared. There was a strong correlation between observed TCR beta diversity and the percentage of naive T cells measured by flow cytometry. Estimates of total diversity based on one million sequenced T cells were regarded as lower bounds and as underestimates. Compared with the aged group, more naive CD4+ T cells, fewer expanded clones and increased TCR diversity were shown by the long-lived group, suggesting age selection.

Preparation of the library involved 5' RACE. The sequencer listed for this sample is Illumina HiSeq 2500. A second about 7 to 11 cycle PCR used a sample-barcoded 5' primer and a J-beta primer mix. A unique molecular identifier was introduced onto each TCR beta cDNA molecule by a template-switch 5' adaptor carrying 12 random nucleotides. Each sample yielded at least 2.5 million CDR3-containing paired-end reads. All of the RNA was converted into first-strand cDNA using the Mint cDNA synthesis kit, with a TRBC-specific oligonucleotide serving as the primer. After uracil-DNA glycosylase treatment, a first 18-cycle PCR used universal primers M1SS and BC2_uni_R on all cDNA. The paper's data handling went like this. Normalization of each sample was performed by random selection of 1 million high-quality reads, each carrying a distinct molecular identifier. Reads with shared molecular identifiers were discarded instead of being binned into consensus sequences. CDR3 identification, clonotype clustering and error correction used MiTCR with a Q25 quality threshold and the strictest error-elimination algorithm. A nonparametric unseen species model with Euler transformation was used to estimate lower-bound total TCR beta diversity. TCRdb reworked the public reads: Q25 trimming with fastp, MiXCR clone assembly, productive beta chains retained. Each record represents a unique CDR3 protein, reported with the most common genes and DNA among its rows. The V and J calls and clone size come from TCRdb's table, not from the authors' own analysis. The sample profile shows 800,000 to 1,300,000 distinct CDR3 sequences; around 27% of them were found once. The top ten constitute about 0.69% of the sample.

The table lists this clonotype with a few counts. The target of this receptor is not known. Per-nucleotide qualities are absent, and no much larger clonotype sits a single base away. Clipping removes 6 bases from V and 2 bases from J, with 7 as the unmatched junction base count. Via the germline V gene (reference sequence), CDR1 is SEHNR and CDR2 FQNEAQ. Including cysteine and phenylalanine, the CDR3 has 15 amino acids. Of all the DNA, just the CDR3 is kept, 45 bases in frame from base 1. Donors were approximately 42 systemically healthy Caucasian individuals from Russia aged about 6 to 100 years. Each donor gave around 9.5 milliliters of peripheral blood, collected into EDTA-treated Vacutainer tubes. Ficoll-Paque density-gradient centrifugation was used to isolate PBMCs, with at least 6.5 million per sample. Total RNA was extracted from PBMCs with Trizol reagent, with at least 5.5 micrograms obtained per sample. Naive CD45RAhigh/CD27high T cell percentages were measured by flow cytometry on a PBMC aliquot from every donor.

The same sample was also used in a study of T cells of mothers and their children. The other study reports the following: The donors were nine systemically healthy Caucasian individuals, made up of three mothers and their six children. cDNA synthesis used all of the extracted RNA, with roughly 1.5 ug of RNA in each 15 ul reaction. In the second PCR, sample barcodes and 2-4 random nucleotides were introduced via the M1S primer. More than 9.5 million TCR beta CDR3 reads were obtained from each mother, and about 3 million reads were obtained from each child. TCR recombination output is similarly shaped by thymic selection in related and unrelated pairs, with a minor effect exerted by inherited differences. Normalized repertoire overlap was always found to be slightly, but never significantly, higher in related mother-child pairs than in unrelated mother-child pairs. No persistent microchimeric T cell clones were detected, at a sensitivity of roughly 93 clones per million clonotypes. To look for features that set related mother-child pairs apart from unrelated individuals, the researchers ran deep NGS to compare the TCR beta repertoires of mothers and children. On average, the children were around 11 +/- 4 years old, while the mothers were 40 +/- 4 years old. After adapter ligation was performed with NEBNext reagents, the libraries were sequenced on an Illumina HiSeq 2000 with 100+100 nt paired-end reads. To prevent cross-contamination, the mother and child libraries were prepared a month apart and were sequenced in separate runs. For each donor, between roughly 500,000 and 2,100,000 distinct TCR beta clonotypes were identified. Naive TCR beta clonotypes were estimated from low-frequency clonotypes matched to each donor's FACS-determined naive share, without sorting.

The clonotype comes from a girl aged 2 to 9 in good health. The chain is assembled from TRBV7-9 and TRBJ1-1; the central 9 bases match TRBD1. Sequenced input: blood. CDR3 loop: CASRAGTGSNTEAFF. The DNA sequence follows: TGTGCCAGCAGGGCCGGGACAGGGTCCAACACTGAAGCTTTCTTT.